This T cell receptor beta chain appears in the sequencing data of a study of blood T cell repertoires in COVID-19. About the research overall: The United States, Italy and Spain provided the acute and convalescent COVID-19 samples. PBMCs, B-cell-depleted T cells, or T cells were the source of the cDNA or gDNA that made up the material.

Patients from Seattle were sampled longitudinally, starting during active infection. Per the study methods: For nucleated cells, counts were estimated from reference gene primer amplification. The method was immunoSEQ multiplex PCR; TCRdb's version includes in-frame clones alone and lacks a portion of them. The DNA gave D and trimming, while V, J and clone size come from that table. The table lists more than 150,000 clones, roughly 80% of them singletons. V lost 2 bases, J lost 5 bases, and 3 bases stayed unmatched. Looked up from germline, CDR1 is SGHNT and CDR2 is YYREEE (reference sequence). The CDR3 extends over 13 amino acids.

V and J are TRBV5-4 and TRBJ2-5; the match to TRBD2 covers 7 bases. The sequence was collected from a woman older than 75 with COVID-19, enrolled during active disease. Sequencing was done on a sample of peripheral blood. CDR3 DNA: TGTGCCAGCAGCTTCGGGGGGAGGGAGACCCAGTACTTC. Translated: CASSFGGRETQYF.